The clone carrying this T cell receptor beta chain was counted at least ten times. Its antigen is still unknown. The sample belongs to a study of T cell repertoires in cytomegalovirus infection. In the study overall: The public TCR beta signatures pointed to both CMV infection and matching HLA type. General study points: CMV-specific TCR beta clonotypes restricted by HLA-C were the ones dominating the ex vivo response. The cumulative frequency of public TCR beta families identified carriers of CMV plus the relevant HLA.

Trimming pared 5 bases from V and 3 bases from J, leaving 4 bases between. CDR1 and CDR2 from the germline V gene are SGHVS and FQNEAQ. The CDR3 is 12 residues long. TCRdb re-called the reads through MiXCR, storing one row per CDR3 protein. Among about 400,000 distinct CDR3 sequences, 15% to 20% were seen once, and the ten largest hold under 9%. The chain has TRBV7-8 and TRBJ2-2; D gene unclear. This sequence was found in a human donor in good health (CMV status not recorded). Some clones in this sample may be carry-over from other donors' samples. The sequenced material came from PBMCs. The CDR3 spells CASSPDTGELFF. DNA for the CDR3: TGTGCCAGCAGCCCAGACACCGGGGAGCTGTTTTTT.